Below, one T cell receptor beta chain is given with its context. As yet, its antigen is unknown. This specimen belongs to a study of a mutant IDH1 vaccine in newly diagnosed glioma. Background on the study: Sex among treated patients split roughly 62% male, roughly 40% female; mean age was approximately 38 years.

CDR1 is MNHNS and CDR2 is SASEGT in the germline V gene. V lost 4 bases to trimming and J lost 2 bases, with 18 bases between them. CDR3 length: 17 residues. Regarding time point: week 35, safety follow-up. Each vaccine dose was 300 ug of mutant IDH1 20-mer peptide, with topical imiquimod. Measured with immunoSEQ multiplex PCR; TCRdb has only the in-frame clones, and not every one. The sample shows around 45,000 clones, around nine tenths of them seen only once. This clonotype originated in a woman aged 40 to 50 with glioma. The sequences come from PBMCs, collected from a glioma patient whose treatment included an IDH1 peptide vaccine. This chain links TRBV6-1 with TRBJ2-1; D might be TRBD2 (6 bases). Here the CDR3 reads CASSARFGSSAYNEQFF. The CDR3 bases are TGTGCCAGCAGTGCCCGTTTTGGATCTAGCGCCTACAATGAGCAGTTCTTC.